The present T cell receptor (beta chain) was sequenced within a study of PD-L1 blockade in urothelial cancer. Study-level background: Blood analysis occurred 3 weeks (second dose) and 6 weeks after treatment start.

Each patient's cancer was a locally advanced or metastatic urothelial carcinoma. Clones were read by immunoSEQ multiplex PCR, and TCRdb kept only the in-frame ones, dropping some. This sample has 70,000 or so clones; 84% occur once, and the top ten carry roughly 4.5%. With regard to this clone: The antigen remains undetermined.

Study-wide results and limits: Patients with durable benefit had greater blood expansion of tumor-associated TCR clones 3 weeks into treatment.

The sequencing used PBMCs, collected around atezolizumab (anti-PD-L1) treatment. The clonotype comes from a man between 65 and 85 years old with urothelial cancer.

CDR3 loop: CASSLASGLAVADTQYF. The CDR3 bases are TGTGCCAGCAGCTTAGCTTCGGGACTAGCAGTAGCAGATACGCAGTATTTT. V is TRBV7-9 and J is TRBJ2-3; 9 bases align to TRBD2. Trimming at V came to 0 bases and at J to 4 bases, leaving 8 bases not matched to a gene. This CDR3 comprises 17 residues. Germline V gives CDR1 SEHNR, CDR2 FQNEAQ (reference sequence).